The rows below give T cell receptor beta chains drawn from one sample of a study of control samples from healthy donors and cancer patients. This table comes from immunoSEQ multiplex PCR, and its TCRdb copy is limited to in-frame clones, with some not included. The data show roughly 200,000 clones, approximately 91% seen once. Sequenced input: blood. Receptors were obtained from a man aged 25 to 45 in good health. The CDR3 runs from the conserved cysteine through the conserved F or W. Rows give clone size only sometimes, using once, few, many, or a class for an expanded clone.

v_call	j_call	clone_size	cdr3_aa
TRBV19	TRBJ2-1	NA	CASSIGTGHGNEQFF
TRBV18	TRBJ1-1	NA	CASSPSGVEAFF
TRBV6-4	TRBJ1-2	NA	CASSPQGTNYGYTF
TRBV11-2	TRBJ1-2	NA	CASSLRVRDRGYTF
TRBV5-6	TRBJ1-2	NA	CASSRTGRKYTF
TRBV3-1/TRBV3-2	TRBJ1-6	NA	CASSFGGGTSPLHF
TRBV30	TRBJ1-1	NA	CAWSVWTGGLFTEAFF
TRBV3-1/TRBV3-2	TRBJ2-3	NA	CASSQESTDTQYF
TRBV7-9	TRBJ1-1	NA	CASSLAQGADTEAFF
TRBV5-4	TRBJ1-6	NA	CASSKQGITYNSPLHF
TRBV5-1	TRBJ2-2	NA	CATGRDSRTGELFF
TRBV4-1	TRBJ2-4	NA	CASSQIRGAPLAKNIQYF
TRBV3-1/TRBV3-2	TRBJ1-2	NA	CASSQEGRMNYGYTF
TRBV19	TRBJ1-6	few	CASSAGQGPRKSPLHF
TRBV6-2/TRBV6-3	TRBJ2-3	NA	CASSYGGSGTDTQYF
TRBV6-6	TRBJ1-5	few	CASSYSPGDNQPQHF
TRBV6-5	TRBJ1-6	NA	CASKGRGTDPSPLHF
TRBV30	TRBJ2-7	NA	CACRGGGYEQYF
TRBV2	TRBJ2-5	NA	CASNKGAETQYF
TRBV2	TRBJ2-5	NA	CASRLGGGQETQYF
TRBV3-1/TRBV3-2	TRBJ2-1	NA	CASSQYSGLSYNEQFF
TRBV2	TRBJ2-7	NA	CASSLEGGSWDEQYF
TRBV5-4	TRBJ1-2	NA	CASSGFRVGYTF
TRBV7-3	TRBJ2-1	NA	CASSQQGRHEQFF
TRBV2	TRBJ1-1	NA	CASRPRGSSNTEAFF
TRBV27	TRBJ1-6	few	CASSRTLMGAGSPLHF
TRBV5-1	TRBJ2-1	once	CASSLRSLAGPNEQFF
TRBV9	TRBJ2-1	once	CASSVEGTGDFGEQFF
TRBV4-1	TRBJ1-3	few	CASSHWGQGARGNTIYF
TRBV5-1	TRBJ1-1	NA	CASSWGDRNTEAFF
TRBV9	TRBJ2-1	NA	CASGVGGRSSYNEQFF
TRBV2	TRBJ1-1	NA	CASSAHHTWGTEAFF
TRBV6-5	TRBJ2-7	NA	CASSYSSGGYEQYF
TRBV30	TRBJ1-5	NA	CAWSVGGQGGQPQHF
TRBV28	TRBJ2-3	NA	CASSFRGSGDTQYF
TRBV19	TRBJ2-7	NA	CASSKQGVGEQYF
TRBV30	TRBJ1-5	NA	CAWSIGQVGQPQHF
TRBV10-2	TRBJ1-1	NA	CASSDRDGRGGHTEAFF
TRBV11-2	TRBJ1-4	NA	CASSLSPREGEKLFF
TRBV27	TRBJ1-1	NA	CASSLFRTGGRKAFF
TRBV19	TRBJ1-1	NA	CASSIRLTRGGTEAFF
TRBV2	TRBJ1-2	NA	CASSEGQPGDGYTF
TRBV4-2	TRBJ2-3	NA	CASSQRGRYSGGDTQYF
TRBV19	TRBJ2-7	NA	CASSITASYEQYF
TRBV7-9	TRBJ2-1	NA	CASPDSPLQSSYNEQFF
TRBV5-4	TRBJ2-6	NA	CASSPPTWAGANVLTF
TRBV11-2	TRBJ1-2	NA	CASSPAGGYYGYTF
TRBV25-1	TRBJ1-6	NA	CASSGPGRESSYNSPLHF
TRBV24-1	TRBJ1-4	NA	CATSGPTGDYNEKLFF
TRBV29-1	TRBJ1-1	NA	CSVEDRGHVGSFF